This T cell receptor beta chain was recovered during a study of T cell repertoires in cytomegalovirus infection. On the study more broadly: The authors relied on CMV epitopes, both recently identified HLA-C-restricted and well-studied HLA-B-restricted. Indications came from public TCR beta signatures; they pointed to CMV infection and to a matching HLA type.

Details on this clonotype: The antigen remains unidentified.

TCRdb passed the reads through MiXCR, listing each CDR3 protein once. The sample lists about 140,000 distinct CDR3 sequences, 32% seen once, with about 50% in the top ten. The ends were cut back, 6 bases at V and 4 bases at J, with 17 bases in the middle. Germline assignment: CDR1 DFQATT and CDR2 SNEGSKA (reference sequence). The CDR3 consists of 14 residues. The source is a human donor in good health (CMV status not recorded). Some clones in this sample may be carry-over from other donors' samples. The sequenced sample was CD8+ T cells from cultured PBMCs, obtained from culture after CMV antigen stimulation. The rearrangement joins TRBV20-1 to TRBJ2-3, with no clear D. The DNA for the CDR3 is TGCAGTGCCAGACCCCTTTATTGGGCAGATACGCAGTATTTT. Translation: CSARPLYWADTQYF.